This TCR beta chain was observed in a study of T-cell reconstitution after alpha-beta-depleted transplantation in children. Preparation of the TCRbeta library used unique molecular identifiers. TCRdb recomputed calls from the PCR reads with MiXCR, one row per CDR3 protein. The sample carries hundreds of thousands of distinct CDR3 sequences, 16% recorded once. This clonotype was counted many times. The specimen was PBMCs from the stem cell graft donor, collected from the stem cell graft. The source is a human donor who donated a stem cell graft to a child with acute myeloid leukemia.

CDR3 sequence: CASSDKYYGYTF. CDR3 bases: TGTGCCAGCAGCGACAAATACTATGGCTACACCTTC. The chain combines TRBV27 with TRBJ1-2; D remains ambiguous. This CDR3 is built from 12 residues. Germline CDR1 reads MNHEY; CDR2 reads SMNVEV (reference sequence). V was shortened by 6 bases and J by 3 bases, with 8 bases between the two germline ends.